This TCR beta chain was captured by sequencing in a study of T cell changes during pregnancy in multiple sclerosis. Germline V gene sequence: CDR1 SQVTM, CDR2 ANQGSEA. The CDR3 is 12 amino acids. Between the trimmed V and J ends, which lost 4 bases and 2 bases, there was a span of 9 bases. The assay was immunoSEQ multiplex PCR, and TCRdb's table has in-frame clones only and misses some. The sample lists fewer than 140,000 clones, roughly 92% occurring once. Sequenced material: peripheral blood, taken after pregnancy. This clonotype was obtained from a female donor with multiple sclerosis, enrolled in a pregnancy study. The rearrangement uses TRBV29-1 and TRBJ2-7; TRBD1 might be the D (5 bases). The CDR3 region is CSVVQGPYEQYF. CDR3 nucleotide sequence: TGCAGCGTTGTTCAGGGTCCCTACGAGCAGTACTTC.